This TCR beta chain derives from a study of blood T cell repertoires in COVID-19. Study context: The United States, Italy and Spain supplied acute and convalescent COVID-19 samples. PBMCs, B-cell-depleted T cells, or T cells provided the cDNA or gDNA that made up the material.

In the original workflow: Estimates of nucleated cell counts were drawn from the amplification of reference gene primers. Here immunoSEQ multiplex PCR was the method, and the copy in TCRdb shows in-frame clones only, minus some. D and trimming were read from the DNA, whereas the V and J calls and clone size are those reported in that table. Of approximately 110,000 clones in the sample, 74% are singletons; the top ten hold 6%. The CDR3 consists of 14 residues. The V gene's germline CDR1 is MNHNY and CDR2 SVGAGI (reference sequence). The ends were cut back, 4 bases at V and 9 bases at J, with 16 bases in the middle. Seattle patients were enrolled during active infection and followed longitudinally.

This sequence joins TRBV6-6 and TRBJ2-1; maybe TRBD1 (5 bases). The clonotype was recovered from an elderly man with COVID-19, enrolled during active disease. Sequenced sample: peripheral blood. The CDR3 coding sequence is TGTGCCAGCAGTTTTGGACACCCATCGGTTGAGCAGTTCTTC. Amino acids: CASSFGHPSVEQFF.